This T cell receptor beta chain came from a study of T cell repertoires in cytomegalovirus infection. Study-wide background: Both CMV infection and a matching HLA type were indicated by public TCR beta signatures.

A note on this clonotype: Antigen specificity is unknown.

Study results and caveats: Pooled public TCR beta family frequency picked out CMV carriers with the relevant HLA. Across the ex vivo response, the dominant clonotypes were HLA-C-restricted CMV-specific TCR beta clonotypes.

A single record per CDR3 protein comes from TCRdb applying MiXCR to the reads. This sample has approximately 100,000 distinct CDR3 sequences, with 20% to 30% found just once. V shed 2 bases and J shed 3 bases, with 9 bases lying between them. Germline lookup yields CDR1 SGDLS and CDR2 YYNGEE. The CDR3 spans 13 residues. The source material was CD8+ T cells from PBMCs. The sequence was obtained from a human donor in good health (CMV status not recorded). Some clones in this sample may be carry-over from other donors' samples. This sequence joins TRBV9 and TRBJ2-7; D is possibly TRBD1 or TRBD2 (5 bases each). The chain's CDR3 is CASSVGDLYEQYF. The CDR3 DNA is TGTGCCAGCAGCGTCGGGGACCTCTACGAGCAGTACTTC.